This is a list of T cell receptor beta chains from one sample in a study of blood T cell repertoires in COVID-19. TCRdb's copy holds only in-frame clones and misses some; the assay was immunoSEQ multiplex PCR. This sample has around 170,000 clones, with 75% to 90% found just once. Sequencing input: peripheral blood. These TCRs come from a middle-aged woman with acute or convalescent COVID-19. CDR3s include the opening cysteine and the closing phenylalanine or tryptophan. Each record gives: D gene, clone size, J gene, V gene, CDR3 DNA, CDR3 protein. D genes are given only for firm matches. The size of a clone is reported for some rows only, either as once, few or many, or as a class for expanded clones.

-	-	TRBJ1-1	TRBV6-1	TGTGCCAGCAGTGAAGAGCTGGAAGCTTTCTTT	CASSEELEAFF
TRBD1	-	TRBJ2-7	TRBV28	TGTGCCAGCAGTAAAGGACAGGGCCTCTACGAGCAGTACTTC	CASSKGQGLYEQYF
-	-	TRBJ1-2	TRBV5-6	TGTGCCAGCAGCTTGGCCGCGACGACAGGCTACACCTTC	CASSLAATTGYTF
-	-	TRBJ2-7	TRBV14	TGTGCCAGCAGCCCCCATTCGGGGGTGAGCTACGAGCAGTACTTC	CASSPHSGVSYEQYF
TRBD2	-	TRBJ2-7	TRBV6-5	TGTGCCAGCAGTTACAGTGCCGGACTAGCGGTGCCCCTAACCTTC	CASSYSAGLAVPLTF
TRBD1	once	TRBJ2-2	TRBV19	TGTGCCAGTAGTATCTTTGGGGGACAGGGGACTAGAGGGAACACCGGGGAGCTGTTTTTT	CASSIFGGQGTRGNTGELFF
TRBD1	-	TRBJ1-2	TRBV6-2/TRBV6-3	TGTGCCAGCAGTGAGGGACAGGAGTGGAGGGCCATCTATGGCTACACCTTC	CASSEGQEWRAIYGYTF
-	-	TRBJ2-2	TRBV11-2	TGTGCCAGCAGCTACAGGGACCATCCGGGCACCGGGGAGCTGTTTTTT	CASSYRDHPGTGELFF
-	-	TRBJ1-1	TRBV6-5	TGTGCCAGCATTCCTAACGCGGGGCCCACTGAAGCTTTCTTT	CASIPNAGPTEAFF
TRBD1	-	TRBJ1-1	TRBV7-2	TGTGCCAGCAGCTTAAGGCAGGGGGGGAACACTGAAGCTTTCTTT	CASSLRQGGNTEAFF
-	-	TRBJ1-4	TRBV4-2	TGTGCCAGCAGCCCCCAGGGACCCGCGGGAGACGAAAAACTGTTTTTT	CASSPQGPAGDEKLFF
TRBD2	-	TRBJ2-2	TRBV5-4	TGTGCCAGCAGCAGCTCTAGCGGGAGCGTCAAGACCGGGGAGCTGTTTTTT	CASSSSSGSVKTGELFF
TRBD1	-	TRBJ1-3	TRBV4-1	TGCGCCAGCAGCGTCAGGGGGGACTCTGGAAACACCATATATTTT	CASSVRGDSGNTIYF
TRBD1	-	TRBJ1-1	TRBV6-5	TGTGCCAGCACCGAAGGACAGGGTAGAACTGAAGCTTTCTTT	CASTEGQGRTEAFF
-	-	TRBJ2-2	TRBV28	TGTGCCACAAGCTTCGGGGAGCTGTTTTTT	CATSFGELFF
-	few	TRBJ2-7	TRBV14	TGTGCCAGCAGCCAAGGCACAGGTCCACGTTACCGCGAGCAGTACTTC	CASSQGTGPRYREQYF
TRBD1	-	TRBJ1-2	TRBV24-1	TGTGCCACCAGTGAACAGGGGGCCTATGGCTACACCTTC	CATSEQGAYGYTF
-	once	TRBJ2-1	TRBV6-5	TGTGCCAGCAGCGGACAAGTTTACAATGAGCAGTTCTTC	CASSGQVYNEQFF
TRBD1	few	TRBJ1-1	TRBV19	TGTGCCAGTAGTCCGGTGGAGGGGGCGGAAGCTTTCTTT	CASSPVEGAEAFF
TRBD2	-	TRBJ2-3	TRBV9	TGTGCCAGCAGCGTCCAGACTAGCGTAAGCACAGATACGCAGTATTTT	CASSVQTSVSTDTQYF
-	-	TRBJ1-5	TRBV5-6	TGTGCCAGCAGCTGGTGGGGGCACAATCAGCCCCAGCATTTT	CASSWWGHNQPQHF
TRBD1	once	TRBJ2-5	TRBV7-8	TGTGCCAGCAGCCAGGACAGGGGCGAGACCCAGTACTTC	CASSQDRGETQYF
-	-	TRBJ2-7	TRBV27	TGTGCCAGCAGTTTACAGGTTTCCTACGAGCAGTACTTC	CASSLQVSYEQYF
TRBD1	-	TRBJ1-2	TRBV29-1	TGCAGCGTTAAACAGGGGAACTATGGCTACACCTTC	CSVKQGNYGYTF
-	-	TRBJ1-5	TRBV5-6	TGTGCCAGCAGCTTGTTGGGCCAGAACCAGCATTTT	CASSLLGQNQHF